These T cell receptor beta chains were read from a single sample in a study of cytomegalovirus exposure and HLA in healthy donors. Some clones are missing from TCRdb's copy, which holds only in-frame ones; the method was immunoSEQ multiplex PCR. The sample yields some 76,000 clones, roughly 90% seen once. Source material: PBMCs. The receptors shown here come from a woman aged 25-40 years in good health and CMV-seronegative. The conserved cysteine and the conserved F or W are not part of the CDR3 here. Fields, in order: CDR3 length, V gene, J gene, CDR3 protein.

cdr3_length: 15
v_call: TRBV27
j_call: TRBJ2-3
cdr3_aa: ASSPRPGLAPTDTQY

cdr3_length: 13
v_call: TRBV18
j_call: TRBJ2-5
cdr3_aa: ASSPGLYGVETQY

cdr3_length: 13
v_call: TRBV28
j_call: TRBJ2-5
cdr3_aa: ASSRSIAGELAQY

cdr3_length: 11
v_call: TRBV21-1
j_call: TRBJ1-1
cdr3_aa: ASSKGVSTEAF

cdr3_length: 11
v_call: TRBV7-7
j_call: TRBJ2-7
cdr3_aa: ASSLAGGYEQY

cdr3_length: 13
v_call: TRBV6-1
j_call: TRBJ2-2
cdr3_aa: ASSGTETNTGELF

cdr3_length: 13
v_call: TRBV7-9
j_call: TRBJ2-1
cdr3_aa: ASSLVAGGKPEQF

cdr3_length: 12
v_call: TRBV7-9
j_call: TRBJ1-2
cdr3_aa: ASSLEGVEIGYT

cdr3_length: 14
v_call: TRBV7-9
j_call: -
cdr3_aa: ASSGTSGGVKDEQY

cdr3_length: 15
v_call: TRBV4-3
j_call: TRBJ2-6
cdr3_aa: ASSQETGAAGANVLT

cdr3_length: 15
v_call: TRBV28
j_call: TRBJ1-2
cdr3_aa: ASSFRVRGALNYGYT

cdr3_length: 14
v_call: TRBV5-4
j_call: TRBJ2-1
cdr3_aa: ASSSKQGTPYNEQF

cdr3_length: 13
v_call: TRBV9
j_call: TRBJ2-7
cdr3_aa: ASSVGVAGDYEQY

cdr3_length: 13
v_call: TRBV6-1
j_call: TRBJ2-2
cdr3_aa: ASTATSGDTGELF

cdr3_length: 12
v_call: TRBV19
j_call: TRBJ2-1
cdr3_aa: ASSPSLRDREQF

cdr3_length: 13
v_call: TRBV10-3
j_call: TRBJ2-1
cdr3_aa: AISGTGQSGAEQF

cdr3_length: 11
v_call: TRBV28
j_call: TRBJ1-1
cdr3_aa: ASSGGQAKEAF

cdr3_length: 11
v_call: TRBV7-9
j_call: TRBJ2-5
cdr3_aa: ASSSGGFETQY

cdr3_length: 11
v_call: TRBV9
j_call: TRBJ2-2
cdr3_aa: ASSNSGNGELF

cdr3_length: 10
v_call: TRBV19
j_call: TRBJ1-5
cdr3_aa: ASHSGNQPQH

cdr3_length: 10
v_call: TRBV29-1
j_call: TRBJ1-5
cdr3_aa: SARDSNQPQH

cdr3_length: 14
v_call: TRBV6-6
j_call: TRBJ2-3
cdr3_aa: ASSYSMAGGVDTQY

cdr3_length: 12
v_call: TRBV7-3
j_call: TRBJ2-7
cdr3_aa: ASSPGQGAYEQY

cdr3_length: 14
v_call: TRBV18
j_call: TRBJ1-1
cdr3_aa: ASSPMTGGSVTEAF

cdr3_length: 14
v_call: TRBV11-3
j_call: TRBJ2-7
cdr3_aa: ASSLQTAGGPYEQY

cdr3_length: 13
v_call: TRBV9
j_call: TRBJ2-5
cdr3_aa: ASSVGGQGMETQY

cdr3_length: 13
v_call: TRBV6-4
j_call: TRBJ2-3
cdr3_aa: ASSDSAGEVDTQY

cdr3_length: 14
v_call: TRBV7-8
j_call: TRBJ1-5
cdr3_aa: ASTPIGQHSNQPQH

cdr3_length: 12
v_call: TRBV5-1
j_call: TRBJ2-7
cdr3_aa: ASSLSSTRYEQY

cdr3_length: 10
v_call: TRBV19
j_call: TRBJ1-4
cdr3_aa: ASSINFEKLF

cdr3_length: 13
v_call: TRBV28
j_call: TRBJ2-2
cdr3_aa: ASRSGQGYTGELF

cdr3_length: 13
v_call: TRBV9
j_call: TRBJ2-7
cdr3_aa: ASSVGRTGGDEQY